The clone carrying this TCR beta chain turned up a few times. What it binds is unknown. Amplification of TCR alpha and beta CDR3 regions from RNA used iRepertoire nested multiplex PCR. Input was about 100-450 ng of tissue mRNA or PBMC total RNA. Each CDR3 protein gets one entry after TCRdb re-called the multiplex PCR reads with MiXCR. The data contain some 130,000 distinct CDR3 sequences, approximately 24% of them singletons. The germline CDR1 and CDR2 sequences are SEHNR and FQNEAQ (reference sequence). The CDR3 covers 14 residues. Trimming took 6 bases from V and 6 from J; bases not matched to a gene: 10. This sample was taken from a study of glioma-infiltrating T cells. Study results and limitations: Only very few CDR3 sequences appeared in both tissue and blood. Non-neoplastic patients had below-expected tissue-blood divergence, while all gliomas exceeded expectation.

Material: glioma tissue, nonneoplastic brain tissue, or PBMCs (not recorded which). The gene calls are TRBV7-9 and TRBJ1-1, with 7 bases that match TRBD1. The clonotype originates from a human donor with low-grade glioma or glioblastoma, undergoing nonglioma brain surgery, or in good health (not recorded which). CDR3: CASRQHRGGAEAFF. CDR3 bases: TGTGCCAGCAGGCAACACAGGGGAGGCGCTGAAGCTTTCTTT.